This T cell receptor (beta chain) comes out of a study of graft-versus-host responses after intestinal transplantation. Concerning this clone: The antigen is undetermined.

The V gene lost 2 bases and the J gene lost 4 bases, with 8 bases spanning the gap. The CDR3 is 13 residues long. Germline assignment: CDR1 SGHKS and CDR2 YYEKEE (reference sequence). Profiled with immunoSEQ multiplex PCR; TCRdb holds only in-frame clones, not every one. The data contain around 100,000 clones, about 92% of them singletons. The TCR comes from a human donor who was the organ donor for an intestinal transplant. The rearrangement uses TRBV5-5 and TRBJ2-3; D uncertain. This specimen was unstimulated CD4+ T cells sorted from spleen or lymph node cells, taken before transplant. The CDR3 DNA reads TGTGCCAGCAGCTTAGGGCACCCAGATACGCAGTATTTT. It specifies CASSLGHPDTQYF.